The rows below give T cell receptor beta chains drawn from one sample of a study of cytomegalovirus exposure and HLA in healthy donors. The assay was immunoSEQ multiplex PCR, and TCRdb's table has in-frame clones only and misses some. This sample yields about 190,000 clones, of which roughly nine tenths are seen a single time; about 1.1% belongs to the top ten. Specimen: PBMCs. The origin of the receptors is a boy aged 2 to 10 in good health and CMV-seronegative. The CDR3 runs from the conserved cysteine through the conserved F or W. Each record gives: J gene, clone size, V gene, D gene, CDR3 DNA, CDR3 protein. The D gene is left open where the match is weak. Only part of the rows carry a size: once, few, many, or a class if the clone is expanded.

j_gene: TRBJ2-2
abundance: .
v_gene: TRBV7-9
d_gene: .
CDR3nt: TGTTCCAGCAGCTTACTAGTAATAGGGAACACCGGGGAGCTGTTTTTT
CDR3aa: CSSSLLVIGNTGELFF

j_gene: TRBJ2-6
abundance: .
v_gene: TRBV28
d_gene: TRBD2
CDR3nt: TGTGCCAGCAGTTTGGGAGGGCCGGGGGCCAACGTCCTGACTTTC
CDR3aa: CASSLGGPGANVLTF

j_gene: TRBJ2-3
abundance: .
v_gene: TRBV2
d_gene: .
CDR3nt: TGTGCCAGCGGGGCCGGCAGCCTCACAGATACGCAGTATTTT
CDR3aa: CASGAGSLTDTQYF

j_gene: TRBJ2-1
abundance: .
v_gene: TRBV10-3
d_gene: .
CDR3nt: TGTGCCATCAGTGAGTCGTCGGCAGGTAATAACGATGAGCAGTTCTTC
CDR3aa: CAISESSAGNNDEQFF

j_gene: TRBJ2-3
abundance: .
v_gene: TRBV2
d_gene: TRBD2
CDR3nt: TGTGCCAGCAGTGAGGAGCGGGACGCAGATACGCAGTATTTT
CDR3aa: CASSEERDADTQYF

j_gene: TRBJ2-6
abundance: few
v_gene: TRBV7-9
d_gene: .
CDR3nt: TGTGCCAGCAGCTCCCCTGAAGGCAGGGAAGGGTCTGGGGCCAACGTCCTGACTTTC
CDR3aa: CASSSPEGREGSGANVLTF

j_gene: TRBJ2-7
abundance: once
v_gene: TRBV30
d_gene: TRBD1
CDR3nt: TGTGCCTGGAGTGAAAAGGGGGCCAGGGGGTCCTACGAGCAGTACTTC
CDR3aa: CAWSEKGARGSYEQYF

j_gene: TRBJ2-1
abundance: .
v_gene: TRBV6-6
d_gene: TRBD1
CDR3nt: TGTGCCAGCAGTTACGGGGGCTACAGGGGGCACAATGAGCAGTTCTTC
CDR3aa: CASSYGGYRGHNEQFF

j_gene: TRBJ1-4
abundance: once
v_gene: TRBV5-1
d_gene: .
CDR3nt: TGCGCCAGCAGCAGAGAGTCCGGAACTAATGAAAAACTGTTTTTT
CDR3aa: CASSRESGTNEKLFF

j_gene: TRBJ1-5
abundance: .
v_gene: TRBV19
d_gene: .
CDR3nt: TGTGCCAGTAGTATGGGCACCGAAGTTCAGCCCCAGCATTTT
CDR3aa: CASSMGTEVQPQHF

j_gene: TRBJ1-2
abundance: .
v_gene: TRBV2
d_gene: .
CDR3nt: TGTGCCAGCAGTGTTGAGGGAACTGCAATACTTAATGGCTACACCTTC
CDR3aa: CASSVEGTAILNGYTF

j_gene: TRBJ2-2
abundance: .
v_gene: TRBV5-6
d_gene: .
CDR3nt: TGTGCCAGCGACGGACAGGGAGGGACCGGGGAGCTGTTTTTT
CDR3aa: CASDGQGGTGELFF

j_gene: TRBJ2-3
abundance: .
v_gene: TRBV5-6
d_gene: .
CDR3nt: TGTGCCAGCAGCTTGGGGCGGTCGCAGTATTTT
CDR3aa: CASSLGRSQYF

j_gene: TRBJ1-5
abundance: .
v_gene: TRBV5-6
d_gene: .
CDR3nt: TGTGCCAGCAGCTTCCAAGGGGCCACGACCCAGCATTTT
CDR3aa: CASSFQGATTQHF

j_gene: TRBJ2-1
abundance: .
v_gene: TRBV6-5
d_gene: .
CDR3nt: TGTGCCAGCAGTTACTCCCGGCGACTACTTGCCGATGAGCAGTTCTTC
CDR3aa: CASSYSRRLLADEQFF

j_gene: TRBJ2-7
abundance: few
v_gene: TRBV10-3
d_gene: TRBD2
CDR3nt: TGTGCCATCAGTGAGAAGGGACTATTCTACGAGCAGTACTTC
CDR3aa: CAISEKGLFYEQYF

j_gene: TRBJ2-7
abundance: .
v_gene: TRBV4-1
d_gene: TRBD1
CDR3nt: TGCGCCAGCAGCCCTCAGGGGGTAGTCTACGAGCAGTACTTC
CDR3aa: CASSPQGVVYEQYF

j_gene: TRBJ2-1
abundance: .
v_gene: TRBV5-6
d_gene: .
CDR3nt: TGTGCCAGCAGCTTAGGACAGTACAATGAGCAGTTCTTC
CDR3aa: CASSLGQYNEQFF

j_gene: TRBJ2-7
abundance: .
v_gene: TRBV7-9
d_gene: TRBD1
CDR3nt: TGTTCCAGCAGCCCCGAGGGACAGAGCGAGCAGTACTTC
CDR3aa: CSSSPEGQSEQYF

j_gene: TRBJ2-1
abundance: .
v_gene: TRBV9
d_gene: .
CDR3nt: TGTGCCAGCAGCGTAGGTGGGGGAGGTGAGCAGTTCTTC
CDR3aa: CASSVGGGGEQFF

j_gene: TRBJ2-7
abundance: .
v_gene: TRBV6-6
d_gene: .
CDR3nt: TGTGCCAGCAGTTCCGCGGCCAGCTCCTACGAGCAGTACTTC
CDR3aa: CASSSAASSYEQYF

j_gene: TRBJ2-5
abundance: .
v_gene: TRBV7-6
d_gene: .
CDR3nt: TGTGCCAGCAGCTTATTTAGTGGTCGCCTCGGAGAGACCCAGTACTTC
CDR3aa: CASSLFSGRLGETQYF

j_gene: TRBJ1-5
abundance: .
v_gene: TRBV19
d_gene: .
CDR3nt: TGTGCCAGTAAAACAGCACTTTATAGCAATCAGCCCCAGCATTTT
CDR3aa: CASKTALYSNQPQHF

j_gene: TRBJ1-1
abundance: .
v_gene: TRBV9
d_gene: TRBD1
CDR3nt: TGTGCCAGCAGCGTAGACGGGACAGGGGCCTCTGAAGCTTTCTTT
CDR3aa: CASSVDGTGASEAFF

j_gene: TRBJ2-7
abundance: .
v_gene: TRBV15
d_gene: TRBD1
CDR3nt: TGTGCCACCAGCAGGGACAGGGCTCCCCAAGGCGAGCAGTACTTC
CDR3aa: CATSRDRAPQGEQYF

j_gene: TRBJ2-1
abundance: .
v_gene: TRBV7-9
d_gene: TRBD2
CDR3nt: TGTTCCAGCAGCAGTGAACTAGCGGGAGATTATGAGCAGTTCTTC
CDR3aa: CSSSSELAGDYEQFF

j_gene: TRBJ1-2
abundance: .
v_gene: TRBV7-9
d_gene: .
CDR3nt: TGTTCCAGCAGCCCTGCTAGTTTCTTGTCCACCTTC
CDR3aa: CSSSPASFLSTF

j_gene: TRBJ1-5
abundance: .
v_gene: TRBV7-9
d_gene: TRBD1
CDR3nt: TGTTCCAGCAGCCCCGACGGGACAGGCAATCAGCCCCAGCATTTT
CDR3aa: CSSSPDGTGNQPQHF

j_gene: TRBJ2-5
abundance: once
v_gene: TRBV25-1
d_gene: .
CDR3nt: TGTGCCAGCAGTGGTCAGGGAGAGACCCAGTACTTC
CDR3aa: CASSGQGETQYF

j_gene: TRBJ1-5
abundance: .
v_gene: TRBV6-1
d_gene: TRBD1
CDR3nt: TGTGCCACCGGGGGACAGACTCTAAGCAATCAGCCCCAGCATTTT
CDR3aa: CATGGQTLSNQPQHF

j_gene: TRBJ2-7
abundance: .
v_gene: TRBV4-1
d_gene: .
CDR3nt: TGCGCCAGCAGCCAGGCGGGCATCTCCCCGAACTCCTACGAGCAGTACTTC
CDR3aa: CASSQAGISPNSYEQYF

j_gene: TRBJ2-6
abundance: .
v_gene: TRBV6-1
d_gene: .
CDR3nt: TGTGCCAGCAGTCCCGGGAGCTCTGGGGCCAACGTCCTGACTTTC
CDR3aa: CASSPGSSGANVLTF

j_gene: TRBJ2-1
abundance: .
v_gene: TRBV5-1
d_gene: TRBD2
CDR3nt: TGCGCCAGCAGCGTAGCGGGGGGGCTTTACAATGAGCAGTTCTTC
CDR3aa: CASSVAGGLYNEQFF

j_gene: TRBJ2-1
abundance: .
v_gene: TRBV12-5
d_gene: .
CDR3nt: TGTGCTAGTGGTTTGGGGACATACGAGTTCTTC
CDR3aa: CASGLGTYEFF

j_gene: TRBJ2-7
abundance: .
v_gene: TRBV29-1
d_gene: .
CDR3nt: TGCAGCGTAAGGACAGACGGCCGCGAGCAGTACTTC
CDR3aa: CSVRTDGREQYF